A single sample gave rise to the 9 T cell receptor beta chains below, sequenced in a study of blood T cell repertoires in COVID-19. The protocol was immunoSEQ multiplex PCR, while the TCRdb copy is restricted to in-frame clones and leaves out a portion. The sample has about 200,000 clones; approximately 80% are singletons. Sequenced input: peripheral blood. The receptor source for this set is a man aged 35-49 years with acute or convalescent COVID-19.

J is TRBJ2-1 and V is TRBV7-6; D not certain. Germline V gene data show CDR1 as SGHVS and CDR2 as FNYEAQ. The CDR3 loop spans 15 amino acids. Trimming removed 5 bases at V and 3 bases at J, with 14 bases between. The CDR3 DNA reads as TGTGCCAGCAGCCCTGAGGCATACCTCTACAATGAGCAGTTCTTC. Its protein is CASSPEAYLYNEQFF.

The sample holds one count of this clone. The chain carries TRBV6-5 and TRBJ2-3, with D possibly matching TRBD1 (6 bases). The germline CDR1 and CDR2 sequences are MNHEY and SVGAGI. Trimming left V 5 bases short and J 4 bases short, with 16 bases between. The CDR3 is 15 residues long. The CDR3 region is CASSRGREGADTQYF. The CDR3 coding sequence is TGTGCCAGCAGTAGAGGTAGAGAGGGGGCAGATACGCAGTATTTT.

The gene calls are TRBV19 and TRBJ2-1; TRBD2 aligns across 8 bases. From germline, CDR1 is LNHDA and CDR2 SQIVND (reference sequence). The junction had 9 bases not matched to a gene; V was cut back by 7 bases and J by 4 bases. This CDR3 has 15 residues. Here the CDR3 DNA reads TGTGCCAGTACCACAACTAGCGGACATTACAATGAGCAGTTCTTC. This sequence encodes CASTTTSGHYNEQFF. The full variable domain, completed using reference TRBV19 and TRBJ2-1, is DGGITQSPKYLFRKEGQNVTLSCEQNLNHDAMYWYRQDPGQGLRLIYYSQIVNDFQKGDIAEGYSVSREKKESFPLTVTSAQKNPTAFYLCASTTTSGHYNEQFFGPGTRLTVL.

This chain joins TRBV10-3 and TRBJ1-6; 10 bases agree with TRBD1. V shed 6 bases, J shed 12 bases, and the junction held 11 bases outside the gene matches. Germline V CDR1 and CDR2: ENHRY, SYGVKD. The CDR3 contains 15 residues. CDR3 loop: CAISPGGTGDLPLHF. CDR3 bases: TGTGCCATCAGCCCGGGAGGGACAGGGGATTTACCCCTCCACTTT.

J is TRBJ1-2 and V is TRBV6-5, with 7 positions matching TRBD1. Germline CDR1 MNHEY, CDR2 SVGAGI. The CDR3 loop spans 13 amino acids. Unmatched junction bases numbered 7, after V lost 8 bases and J lost 4 bases. CDR3 sequence (DNA): TGTGCCAGCGTCGACAGGGAGAGCTATGGCTACACCTTC. Translating gives CASVDRESYGYTF.

The V call is TRBV19, the J call TRBJ1-1; possibly TRBD1 for D (5 bases). V was trimmed by 5 bases and J by 11 bases, leaving 24 bases between them. The CDR3 is 15 residues long. Looked up from germline, CDR1 is LNHDA and CDR2 is SQIVND (reference sequence). CDR3 sequence: CASSPTRGGRDLAFF. Written as DNA, the CDR3 is TGTGCCAGTAGTCCAACGCGCGGGGGACGGGACTTGGCTTTCTTT.

Remarks on this clone: The sample has other DNA sequences that encode this CDR3 too. The chain is built from TRBV19 and TRBJ2-7; weak D call: TRBD2 (6 bases). The CDR3 consists of 15 residues. V lost 2 bases, J lost 3 bases, and 14 bases lay in between. Germline values: CDR1 LNHDA, CDR2 SQIVND (reference sequence). CDR3 sequence reads: CASSIRGGTGYEQYF. CDR3 coding DNA: TGTGCCAGTAGTATACGTGGGGGGACTGGCTACGAGCAGTACTTC.

This chain uses TRBV9 with TRBJ2-3; 8 nucleotides align to TRBD2. The CDR3 contains 19 residues. Germline V gene lookup returns CDR1 SGDLS and CDR2 YYNGEE. J gave up 3 bases and V 1 base, and 16 bases lay outside the gene matches. In nucleotides, the CDR3 is TGTGCCAGCAGCGTAAATCCAGCGGGAGCCCGGGGACGGACAGATACGCAGTATTTT. It codes for CASSVNPAGARGRTDTQYF.

This clone has only a few counts. The V gene is TRBV28, the J gene TRBJ2-2; TRBD2 aligns across 14 bases. CDR1 and CDR2 from the germline V gene are MDHEN and SYDVKM. After removal of 3 bases from V and 3 bases from J, the junction contained 6 bases not matched to a gene. The CDR3 is 18 amino acids. This chain's CDR3 is CASSLTTSGRAHTGELFF. The CDR3 DNA sequence: TGTGCCAGCAGTTTGACGACTAGCGGGAGGGCCCACACCGGGGAGCTGTTTTTT.